Listed below are T cell receptor beta chains from one sample, sequenced in a study of blood T cell repertoires in COVID-19. TCRdb keeps only in-frame clones here, not all; method: immunoSEQ multiplex PCR. The repertoire holds 250,000 to 300,000 clones, with 81% as singletons. The sample was peripheral blood. The source of these receptors is a woman aged 55 to 70 with active or convalescent COVID-19. CDR3s leave out the opening cysteine and the closing phenylalanine or tryptophan.

TRBV28	TRBJ1-4	13	ASRLRTGGSEKLF
TRBV11-2	TRBJ1-2	14	ASSLDLGRSSYGYT
TRBV10-2	TRBJ2-7	9	ASSGALEQY
TRBV6-5	TRBJ2-3	9	ASSIPRGLY
TRBV11-3	TRBJ2-3	14	ASSQPSGGAPDTQY
TRBV2	TRBJ1-3	11	ASSESAGSTIY
TRBV7-9	TRBJ1-2	13	ASSRDRDASYGYT
TRBV9	TRBJ2-5	12	ASSVSGGKETQY
TRBV11-2	TRBJ2-2	13	ASSFSSPNTGELF
TRBV7-8	TRBJ2-5	13	ASSLVLARQETQY
TRBV10-3	TRBJ1-2	12	AISESTTGLGYT
TRBV7-7	TRBJ2-5	15	ASSSSPGLAVQETQY
TRBV6-1	TRBJ1-1	11	ASSERGHTEAF
TRBV19	TRBJ2-4	10	ASSIRTSFMY
TRBV20-1	TRBJ2-7	13	SASGGGQTSYEQY
TRBV11-2	TRBJ1-2	13	ASRPLQGIAYGYT
TRBV2	TRBJ2-2	12	ASSPGQNTGELF
TRBV7-6	TRBJ2-2	14	ASSLGGGSYTGELF
TRBV3-1/TRBV3-2	TRBJ2-1	15	ASSHPPGTSGYNEQF
TRBV30	TRBJ2-2	11	AWSQGATGELF
TRBV3-1/TRBV3-2	TRBJ2-3	12	ARFRDRGTDTQY
TRBV7-2	TRBJ2-7	11	ASSLASSYEQY
TRBV4-1	TRBJ2-2	15	ASSQDGGLLSTGELF
TRBV19	TRBJ1-6	14	ASTPRNRETNSPLH
TRBV30	TRBJ1-1	13	AWSAGAAVNTEAF
TRBV3-1/TRBV3-2	TRBJ2-1	15	ASSQAGSGGAYNEQF
TRBV13	TRBJ1-4	13	ASSLRVRRGEKLF
TRBV5-6	TRBJ1-1	14	ASSLTQGALNTEAF